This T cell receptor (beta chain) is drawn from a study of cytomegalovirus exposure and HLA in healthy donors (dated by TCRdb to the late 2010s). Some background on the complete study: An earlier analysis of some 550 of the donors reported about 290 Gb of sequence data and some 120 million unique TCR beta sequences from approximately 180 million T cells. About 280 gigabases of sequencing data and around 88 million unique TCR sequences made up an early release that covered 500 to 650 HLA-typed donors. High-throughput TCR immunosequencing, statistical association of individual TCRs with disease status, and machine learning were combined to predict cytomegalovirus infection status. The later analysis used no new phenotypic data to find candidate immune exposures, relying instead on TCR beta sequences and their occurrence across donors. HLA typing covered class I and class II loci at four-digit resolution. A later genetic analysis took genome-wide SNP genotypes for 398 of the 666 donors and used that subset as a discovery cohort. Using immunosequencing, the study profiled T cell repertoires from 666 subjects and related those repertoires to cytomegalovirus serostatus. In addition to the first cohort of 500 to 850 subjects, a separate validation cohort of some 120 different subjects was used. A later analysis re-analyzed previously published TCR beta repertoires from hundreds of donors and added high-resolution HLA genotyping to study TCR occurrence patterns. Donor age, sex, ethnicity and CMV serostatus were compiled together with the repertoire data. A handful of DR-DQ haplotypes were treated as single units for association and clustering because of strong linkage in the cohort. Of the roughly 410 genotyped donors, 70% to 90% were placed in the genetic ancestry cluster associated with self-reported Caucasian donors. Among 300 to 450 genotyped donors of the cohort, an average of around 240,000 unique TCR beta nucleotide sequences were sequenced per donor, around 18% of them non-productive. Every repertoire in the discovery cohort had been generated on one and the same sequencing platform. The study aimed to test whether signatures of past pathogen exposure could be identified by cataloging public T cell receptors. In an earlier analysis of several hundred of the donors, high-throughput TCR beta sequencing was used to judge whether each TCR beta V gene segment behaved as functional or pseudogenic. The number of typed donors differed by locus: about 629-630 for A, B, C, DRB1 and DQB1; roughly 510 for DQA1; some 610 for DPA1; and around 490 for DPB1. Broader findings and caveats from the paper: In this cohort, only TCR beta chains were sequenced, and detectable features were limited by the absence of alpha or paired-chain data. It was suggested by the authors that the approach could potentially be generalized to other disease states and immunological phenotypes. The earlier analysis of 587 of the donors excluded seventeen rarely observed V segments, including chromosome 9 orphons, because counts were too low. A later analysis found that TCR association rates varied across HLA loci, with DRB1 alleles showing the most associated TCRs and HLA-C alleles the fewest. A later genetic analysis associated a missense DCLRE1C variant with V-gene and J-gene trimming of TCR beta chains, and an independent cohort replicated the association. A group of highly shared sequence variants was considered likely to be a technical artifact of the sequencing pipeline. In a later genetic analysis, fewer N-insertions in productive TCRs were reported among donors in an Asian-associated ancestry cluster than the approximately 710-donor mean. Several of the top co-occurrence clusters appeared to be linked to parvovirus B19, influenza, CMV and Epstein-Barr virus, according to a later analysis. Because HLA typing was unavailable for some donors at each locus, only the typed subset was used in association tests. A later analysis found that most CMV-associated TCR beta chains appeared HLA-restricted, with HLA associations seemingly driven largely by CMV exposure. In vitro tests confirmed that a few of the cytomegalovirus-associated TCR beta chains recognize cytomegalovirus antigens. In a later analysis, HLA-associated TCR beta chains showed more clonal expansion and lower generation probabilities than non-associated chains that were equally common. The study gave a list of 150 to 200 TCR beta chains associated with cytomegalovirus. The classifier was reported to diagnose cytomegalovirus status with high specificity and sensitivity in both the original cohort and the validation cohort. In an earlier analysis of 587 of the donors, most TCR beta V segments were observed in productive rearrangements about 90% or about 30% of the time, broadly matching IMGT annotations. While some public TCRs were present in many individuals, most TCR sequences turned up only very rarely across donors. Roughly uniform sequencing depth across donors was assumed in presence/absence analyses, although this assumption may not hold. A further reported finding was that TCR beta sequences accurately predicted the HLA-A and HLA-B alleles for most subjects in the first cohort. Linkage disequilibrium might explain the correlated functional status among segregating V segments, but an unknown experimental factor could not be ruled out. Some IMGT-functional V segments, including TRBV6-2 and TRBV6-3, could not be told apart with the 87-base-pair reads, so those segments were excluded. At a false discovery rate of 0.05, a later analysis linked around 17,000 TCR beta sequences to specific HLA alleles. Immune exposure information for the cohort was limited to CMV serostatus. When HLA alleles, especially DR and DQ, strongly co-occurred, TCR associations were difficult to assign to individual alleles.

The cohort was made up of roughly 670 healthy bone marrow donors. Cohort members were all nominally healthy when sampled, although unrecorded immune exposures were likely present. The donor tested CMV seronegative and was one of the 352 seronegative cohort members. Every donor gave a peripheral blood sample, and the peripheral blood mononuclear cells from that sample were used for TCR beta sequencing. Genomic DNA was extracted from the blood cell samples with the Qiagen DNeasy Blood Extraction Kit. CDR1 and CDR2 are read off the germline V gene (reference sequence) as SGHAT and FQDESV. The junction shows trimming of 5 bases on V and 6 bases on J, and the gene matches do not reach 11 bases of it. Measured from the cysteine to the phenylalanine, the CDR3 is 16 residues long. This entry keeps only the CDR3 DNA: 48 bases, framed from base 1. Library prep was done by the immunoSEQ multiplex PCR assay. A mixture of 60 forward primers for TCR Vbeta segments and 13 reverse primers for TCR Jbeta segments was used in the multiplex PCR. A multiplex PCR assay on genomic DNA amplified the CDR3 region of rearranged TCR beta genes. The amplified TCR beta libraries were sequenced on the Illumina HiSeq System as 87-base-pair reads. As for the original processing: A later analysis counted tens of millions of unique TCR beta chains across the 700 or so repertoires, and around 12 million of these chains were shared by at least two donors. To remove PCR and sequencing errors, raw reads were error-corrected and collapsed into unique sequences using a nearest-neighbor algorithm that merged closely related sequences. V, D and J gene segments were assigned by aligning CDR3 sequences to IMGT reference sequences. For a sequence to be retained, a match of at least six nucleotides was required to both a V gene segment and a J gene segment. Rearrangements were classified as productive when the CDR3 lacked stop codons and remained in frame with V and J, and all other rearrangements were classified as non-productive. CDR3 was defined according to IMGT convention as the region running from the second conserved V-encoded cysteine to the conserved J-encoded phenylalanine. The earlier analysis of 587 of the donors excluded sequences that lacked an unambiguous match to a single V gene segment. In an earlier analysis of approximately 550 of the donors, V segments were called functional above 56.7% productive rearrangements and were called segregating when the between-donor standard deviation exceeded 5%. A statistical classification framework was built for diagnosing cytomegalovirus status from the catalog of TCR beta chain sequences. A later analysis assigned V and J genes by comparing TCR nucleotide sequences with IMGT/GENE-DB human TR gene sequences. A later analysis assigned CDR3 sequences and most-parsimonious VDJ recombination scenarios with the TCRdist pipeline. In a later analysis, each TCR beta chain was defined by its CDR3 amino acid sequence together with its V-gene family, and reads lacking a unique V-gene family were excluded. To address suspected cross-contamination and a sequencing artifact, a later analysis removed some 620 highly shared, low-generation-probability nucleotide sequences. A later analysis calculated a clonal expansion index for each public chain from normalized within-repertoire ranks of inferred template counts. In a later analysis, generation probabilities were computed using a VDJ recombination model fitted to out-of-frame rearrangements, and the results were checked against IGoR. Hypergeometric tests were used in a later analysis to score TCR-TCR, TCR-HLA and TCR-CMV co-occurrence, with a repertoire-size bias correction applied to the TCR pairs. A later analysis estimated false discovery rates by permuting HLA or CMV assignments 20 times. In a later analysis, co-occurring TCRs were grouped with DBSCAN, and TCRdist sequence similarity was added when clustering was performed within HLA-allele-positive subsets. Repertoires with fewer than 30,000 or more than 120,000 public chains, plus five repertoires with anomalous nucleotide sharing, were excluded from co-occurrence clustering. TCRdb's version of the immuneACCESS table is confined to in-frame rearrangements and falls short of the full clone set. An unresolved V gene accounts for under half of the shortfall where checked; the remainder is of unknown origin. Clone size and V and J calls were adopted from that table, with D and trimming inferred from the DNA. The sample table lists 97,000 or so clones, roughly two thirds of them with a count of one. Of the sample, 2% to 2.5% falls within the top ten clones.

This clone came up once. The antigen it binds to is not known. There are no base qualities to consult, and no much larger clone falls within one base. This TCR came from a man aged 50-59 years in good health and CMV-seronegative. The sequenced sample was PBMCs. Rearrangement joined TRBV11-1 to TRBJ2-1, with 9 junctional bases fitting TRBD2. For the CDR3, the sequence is CASSVGAGGPANEQFF. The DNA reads TGTGCCAGCAGCGTCGGGGCGGGGGGGCCTGCCAATGAGCAGTTCTTC.